This T cell receptor beta chain emerged from a study of T-cell reconstitution after alpha-beta-depleted transplantation in children (dated by TCRdb to about 2016). Regarding the complete study: Using TCR repertoire profiling, the study quantitatively followed how T-cell immune reconstitution unfolded in children after TCRalphabeta/CD19-depleted allogeneic hematopoietic cell transplantation.

Points on this clonotype: Which antigen it targets is not known. No qualities accompany the bases; no much larger clone lies one base away.

Library preparation employed PCR. TCRdb names Illumina HiSeq 2500 as the instrument used. TCR library preparation used molecular barcoding, with unique molecular identifiers applied to normalize quantification of the TCRbeta repertoire. TCRdb trimmed public reads at Q25 via fastp, called clones via MiXCR and kept in-frame beta chains. Identical CDR3 protein sequences are pooled into one entry, listed with their most common genes and DNA. For this sample there are 600,000 to 700,000 distinct CDR3 sequences; about 15% appear just once. The ten most abundant clones make up approximately 1% of the sample. The CDR3 runs 16 residues from the cysteine to the phenylalanine. This entry keeps only the CDR3 DNA: 48 bases, framed from base 1. V loses 0 bases at its end and J loses 0 bases; junction bases beyond the gene matches: 0. Via the germline V gene, CDR1 is SGHDT and CDR2 YYEEEE.

This clonotype was sampled from a human donor who donated a stem cell graft to a child with acute myeloid leukemia. The sequenced sample was PBMCs from the stem cell graft donor, obtained from the stem cell graft. The chain was built from TRBV5-6 and TRBJ1-6; 7 of the junction bases match TRBD1. This receptor carries the CDR3 CASSLAGGSYNSPLHF. The nucleotide sequence is given as TGTGCCAGCAGCTTGGCAGGGGGCTCCTATAATTCACCCCTCCACTTT.